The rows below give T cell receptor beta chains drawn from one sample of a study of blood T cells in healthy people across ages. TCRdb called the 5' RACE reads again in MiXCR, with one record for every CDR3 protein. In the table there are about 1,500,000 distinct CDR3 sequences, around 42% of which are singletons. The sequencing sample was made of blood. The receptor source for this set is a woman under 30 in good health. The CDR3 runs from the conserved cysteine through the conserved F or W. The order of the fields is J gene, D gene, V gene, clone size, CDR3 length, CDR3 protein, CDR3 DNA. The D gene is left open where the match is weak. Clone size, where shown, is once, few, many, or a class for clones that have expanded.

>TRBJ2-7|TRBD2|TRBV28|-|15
CASSLPASGVNEQYF
TGTGCCAGCAGTTTGCCGGCTAGCGGGGTCAATGAGCAGTACTTC
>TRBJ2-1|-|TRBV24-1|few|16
CATSDPNPEGVVEQFF
TGTGCCACCAGTGACCCAAACCCTGAGGGGGTCGTTGAGCAGTTCTTC
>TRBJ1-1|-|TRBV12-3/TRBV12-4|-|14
CASSFILQAGVAFF
TGTGCCAGCAGTTTTATTCTTCAAGCAGGGGTGGCTTTCTTT
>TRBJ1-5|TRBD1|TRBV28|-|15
CASSPGQTINQPQHF
TGTGCCAGCAGCCCGGGACAGACAATAAATCAGCCCCAGCATTTT
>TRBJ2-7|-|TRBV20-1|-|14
CSARDQGSSYEQYF
TGCAGTGCTAGAGACCAGGGGTCATCCTACGAGCAGTACTTC
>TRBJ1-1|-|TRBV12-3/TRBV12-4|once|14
CASRAGAKNTEAFF
TGTGCCAGCAGGGCCGGGGCGAAGAACACTGAAGCTTTCTTT
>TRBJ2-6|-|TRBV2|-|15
CASRVLNPGANVLTF
TGTGCCAGCAGGGTTCTCAACCCTGGGGCCAACGTCCTGACTTTC
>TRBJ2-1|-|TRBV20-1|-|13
CSARPDTNNEQFF
TGCAGTGCTAGACCGGACACAAACAATGAGCAGTTCTTC
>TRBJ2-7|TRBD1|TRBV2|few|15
CASSVRRDRYNEQYF
TGTGCCAGCAGCGTACGCCGGGACAGGTACAATGAGCAGTACTTC
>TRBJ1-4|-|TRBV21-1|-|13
CASSKVGARRAFF
TGTGCCAGCAGCAAAGTTGGGGCACGGAGGGCGTTTTTT
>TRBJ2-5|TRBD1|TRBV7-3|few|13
CAFGTGREETQYF
TGTGCCTTTGGGACAGGGCGAGAAGAGACCCAGTACTTC
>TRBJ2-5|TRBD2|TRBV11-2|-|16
CASSLVTSGIGETQYF
TGTGCCAGCAGCTTAGTGACTAGCGGGATAGGAGAGACCCAGTACTTC
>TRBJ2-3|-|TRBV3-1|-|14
CASSQEVGLDTQYF
TGTGCCAGCAGCCAAGAGGTTGGACTCGATACGCAGTATTTT
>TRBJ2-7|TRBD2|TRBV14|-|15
CASSQHGLAGDEQYF
TGTGCCAGCAGCCAACATGGGCTAGCGGGAGACGAGCAGTACTTC
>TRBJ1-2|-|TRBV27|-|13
CAIRSRGFDGYTF
TGTGCCATCAGAAGCAGGGGATTCGATGGCTACACCTTC
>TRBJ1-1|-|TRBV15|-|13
CATSRDLSPEAFF
TGTGCCACCAGCAGGGACCTGAGCCCTGAAGCTTTCTTT
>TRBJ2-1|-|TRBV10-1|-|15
CASSGSTLAPNEQFF
TGCGCCAGCAGCGGATCTACTCTAGCCCCCAATGAGCAGTTCTTC
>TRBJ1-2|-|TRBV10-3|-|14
CAVRSPDGTYGYTF
TGTGCCGTCAGGTCTCCGGACGGTACATATGGCTACACCTTC
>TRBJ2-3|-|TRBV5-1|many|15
CASSLEGRSTDTQYF
TGCGCCAGCAGCTTGGAGGGACGGAGCACAGATACGCAGTATTTT
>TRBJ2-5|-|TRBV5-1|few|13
CASSSGIWETQYF
TGCGCCAGCAGCTCAGGGATTTGGGAGACCCAGTACTTC
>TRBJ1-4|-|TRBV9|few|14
CASSASATNEKLFF
TGTGCCAGCAGCGCCAGTGCAACTAATGAAAAACTGTTTTTT
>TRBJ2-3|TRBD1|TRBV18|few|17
CASRRQGGVQSADTQYF
TGTGCCAGCCGACGACAGGGGGGAGTTCAATCGGCAGATACGCAGTATTTT
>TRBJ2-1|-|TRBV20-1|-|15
CSARWGGHSYNEQFF
TGCAGTGCTAGATGGGGCGGGCACTCCTACAATGAGCAGTTCTTC
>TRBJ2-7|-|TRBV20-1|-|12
CSANSNSYEQYF
TGCAGTGCTAACAGTAACTCCTACGAGCAGTACTTC
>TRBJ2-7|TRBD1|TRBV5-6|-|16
CASSRTTGTGDNEQYF
TGTGCCAGCAGCAGAACGACCGGGACAGGAGACAATGAGCAGTACTTC
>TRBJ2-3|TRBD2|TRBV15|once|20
CATSRDTPISGGTSTETQYF
TGTGCCACCAGCAGAGATACCCCTATAAGCGGGGGGACGAGCACAGAGACGCAGTATTTT
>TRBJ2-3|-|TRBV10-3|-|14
CAISSSGTQDTQYF
TGTGCCATCAGTTCCAGCGGCACCCAGGATACGCAGTATTTT
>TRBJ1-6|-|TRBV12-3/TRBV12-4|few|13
CASSSQNNSPLHF
TGTGCCAGCAGTAGTCAGAATAATTCACCCCTCCACTTT
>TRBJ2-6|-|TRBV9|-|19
CASSPPSGSWFSGANVLTF
TGTGCCAGCAGCCCACCGTCCGGGTCTTGGTTCTCTGGGGCCAACGTCCTGACTTTC
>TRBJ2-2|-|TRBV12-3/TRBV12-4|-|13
CASSSRAPRELFF
TGTGCCAGCAGTTCCCGGGCTCCCAGGGAGCTGTTTTTT
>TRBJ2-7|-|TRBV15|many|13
CATSRDPSYEQYF
TGTGCCACCAGCAGAGATCCAAGCTACGAGCAGTACTTC
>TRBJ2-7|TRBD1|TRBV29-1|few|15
CSVVGGRGPPYEQYF
TGCAGCGTTGTGGGAGGCAGGGGGCCTCCATACGAGCAGTACTTC
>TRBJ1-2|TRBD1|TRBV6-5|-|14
CASRIGQGDYGYTF
TGTGCCAGCAGGATCGGACAGGGTGACTATGGCTACACCTTC